This T cell receptor beta chain was found in a study of cytomegalovirus exposure and HLA in healthy donors. Overall study findings and caveats: As confirmed in vitro, a few CMV-associated chains were specific for CMV antigens.

Clones were sequenced by immunoSEQ multiplex PCR, and TCRdb holds only the in-frame ones, with some missing. The data hold some 340,000 clones, with around 90% observed a single time. With respect to this clone: Its antigen is unidentified.

The CDR3 length is 11 residues. CDR1 SGHTA and CDR2 FQGNSA come from the germline V gene. Trimming removed 7 bases at V and 7 bases at J, with 5 bases between. The sample was PBMCs. The receptor was derived from a woman under 40 in good health and CMV-seropositive. This chain joins TRBV7-2 and TRBJ2-6; D ambiguous. The CDR3 protein is CASTPANVLTF. The CDR3 region has the DNA TGTGCCAGCACCCCCGCCAACGTCCTGACTTTC. The full variable domain, in which reference TRBV7-2 and TRBJ2-6 provide the parts outside the CDR3, is GAGVSQSPSNKVTEKGKDVELRCDPISGHTALYWYRQSLGQGLEFLIYFQGNSAPDKSGLPSDRFSAERTGGSVSTLTIQRTQQEDSAVYLCASTPANVLTFGAGSRLTVL.